The next 26 T cell receptor beta chains were all read from a single sample in a study of blood T cell repertoires in COVID-19. Libraries were prepared by immunoSEQ multiplex PCR; TCRdb keeps only in-frame clonotypes and omits some of them. The sample records over 300,000 clones, more than 75% being singletons. Input material: PBMCs or T cells enriched from blood (not recorded which). These receptors were collected from a woman between 18 and 29 years old who had recovered from COVID-19.

The chain carries TRBV27 and TRBJ2-1, with D perhaps matching TRBD2 (6 bases). Germline V CDR1 and CDR2: MNHEY, SMNVEV (reference sequence). The CDR3 consists of 12 residues. V was shortened by 4 bases and J by 5 bases, with 6 bases between the two germline ends. In DNA form, the CDR3 reads TGTGCCAGCAGTTGGGGGGACAATGAGCAGTTCTTC. Protein sequence: CASSWGDNEQFF.

This sequence joins TRBV6-1 and TRBJ1-2, with 8 nucleotides matching TRBD1. Germline-derived CDR1 and CDR2 are MNHNS and SASEGT. This CDR3 region has 15 residues. J was trimmed by 5 bases and V by 1 base; bases with no gene match: 6. The CDR3 here is CASSEGQGPIYGYTF. The CDR3, as DNA: TGTGCCAGCAGTGAAGGACAGGGGCCTATTTATGGCTACACCTTC.

The chain employs TRBV7-9 and TRBJ2-7, with a weak D call TRBD1 (6 bases). Germline V gene lookup returns CDR1 SEHNR and CDR2 FQNEAQ (reference sequence). The CDR3 runs to 17 residues. V was trimmed by 4 bases and J by 0 bases, leaving 19 bases between them. CDR3 nucleotides: TGTGCCAGCAGCTCCATAGCTAAACAGGGAACCTCCTACGAGCAGTACTTC. Translation gives CASSSIAKQGTSYEQYF.

This chain joins TRBV30 and TRBJ2-7, with 8 bases matching TRBD1. The ends lost 8 bases at V and 4 bases at J; junction bases unmatched: 10. Germline V CDR1 and CDR2: GTSNPN, SVGIG (reference sequence). The CDR3 is 13 amino acids. CDR3 bases: TGTGCCGCTTCGACAGGGGACCTTTACGAGCAGTACTTC. Protein: CAASTGDLYEQYF.

This chain joins TRBV5-1 and TRBJ1-2; TRBD1 matches at 8 bases. This CDR3 spans 17 amino acids. V lost 0 bases to trimming and J lost 8 bases; unmatched junction nucleotides: 15. From germline, CDR1 is SGHRS and CDR2 YFSETQ. CDR3 DNA sequence: TGCGCCAGCAGCTTGGCCTCTTTCGGACAGGGTTCTCGGGGCTACACCTTC. It is translated as CASSLASFGQGSRGYTF.

The chain uses TRBV4-1 and TRBJ1-4, with D uncertain. The CDR3 sequence is 17 residues long. V lost 1 base, J lost 7 bases, and 19 bases lay in between. Looked up from germline, CDR1 is MGHRA and CDR2 is YSYEKL. The CDR3 protein is CASSQVDMGLAGEKLFF. The DNA for the CDR3 is TGCGCCAGCAGCCAAGTTGACATGGGCCTGGCCGGTGAAAAACTGTTTTTT.

The CDR3 region has the DNA TGTGCCAGCAGCGTAGAGGGAGAGGGCACCGGGGAGCTGTTTTTT. This sequence encodes CASSVEGEGTGELFF. The chain recombines TRBV9 with TRBJ2-2, with a tentative D call TRBD2 (5 bases). The CDR3 runs to 15 residues. The germline V gene encodes CDR1 SGDLS and CDR2 YYNGEE. Deletions cut 0 bases from V and 4 bases from J, with 10 bases between.

The rearrangement uses TRBV6-1 and TRBJ1-2; D is unresolved. Germline CDR1 reads MNHNS; CDR2 reads SASEGT. The CDR3 is 14 residues long. Trimming cost V 2 bases and J 7 bases, with 14 bases left between them. The CDR3 DNA sequence: TGTGCCAGCAGTGAATGGCCGGGGAGAAGTGGCTACACCTTC. This encodes CASSEWPGRSGYTF.

V is TRBV7-2 and J is TRBJ2-2; a possible D gene is TRBD2 (5 bases). This CDR3 is built from 15 residues. V lost 3 bases and J 4 bases, leaving 12 bases between the germline ends. Germline V gene sequence: CDR1 SGHTA, CDR2 FQGNSA. CDR3 sequence reads: CASSFRAGGTGELFF. DNA for the CDR3: TGTGCCAGCAGCTTTCGGGCCGGAGGCACCGGGGAGCTGTTTTTT. Full variable domain (outside the CDR3, taken from reference TRBV7-2 and TRBJ2-2): GAGVSQSPSNKVTEKGKDVELRCDPISGHTALYWYRQSLGQGLEFLIYFQGNSAPDKSGLPSDRFSAERTGGSVSTLTIQRTQQEDSAVYLCASSFRAGGTGELFFGEGSRLTVL.

The J gene is TRBJ1-4, the V gene TRBV27; D is unresolved. The germline V gene encodes CDR1 MNHEY and CDR2 SMNVEV (reference sequence). The CDR3 runs 14 residues. Trimming stripped 3 bases from V and 5 bases from J, with 10 bases between. CDR3 amino acids: CASSLEPGNEKLFF. In nucleotides, the CDR3 is TGTGCCAGCAGTTTGGAACCGGGAAATGAAAAACTGTTTTTT. Complete variable domain (other parts from reference TRBV27 and TRBJ1-4): EAQVTQNPRYLITVTGKKLTVTCSQNMNHEYMSWYRQDPGLGLRQIYYSMNVEVTDKGDVPEGYKVSRKEKRNFPLILESPSPNQTSLYFCASSLEPGNEKLFFGSGTQLSVL.

This clone came up a few times. The rearrangement links TRBV6-1 to TRBJ2-3, with TRBD2 matching 9 bases. Losses at the gene ends were 2 bases for V and 8 bases for J; bases not matched to a gene: 8. The germline gives CDR1 MNHNS, CDR2 SASEGT. CDR3 size: 15 residues. The CDR3 is CASSETAGGHGTQYF. DNA for the CDR3: TGTGCCAGCAGTGAAACAGCGGGGGGACACGGTACGCAGTATTTT.

The chain links TRBV7-8 to TRBJ1-2; 9 bases match TRBD1. V dropped 1 base and J dropped 4; count of bases not matched to a gene: 7. The V gene's germline CDR1 is SGHVS and CDR2 FQNEAQ. This CDR3 region has 16 residues. The CDR3: CASSLGWGQGLYGYTF. The CDR3 nucleotides read TGTGCCAGCAGCTTAGGTTGGGGACAGGGCCTCTATGGCTACACCTTC. Full variable domain (missing parts from reference TRBV7-8 and TRBJ1-2): GAGVSQSPRYKVAKRGQDVALRCDPISGHVSLFWYQQALGQGPEFLTYFQNEAQLDKSGLPSDRFFAERPEGSVSTLKIQRTQQEDSAVYLCASSLGWGQGLYGYTFGSGTRLTVV.

This chain uses TRBV4-1 with TRBJ1-2, with D unresolved. Germline V gene data show CDR1 as MGHRA and CDR2 as YSYEKL. The CDR3 is 18 residues long. Trimming left V 2 bases short and J 8 bases short, with 27 bases between. CDR3 residues: CASSQPVRSGPPLGGYTF. The DNA of the CDR3 is TGCGCCAGCAGCCAACCCGTTAGAAGCGGACCCCCTCTTGGAGGCTACACCTTC.

The rearrangement joins TRBV3-1 (or the pseudogene TRBV3-2) to TRBJ2-1; TRBD2 agrees at 8 bases. From germline, CDR1 is LGHDT and CDR2 YNNKEL (reference sequence). The V and J ends lost 1 base and 8 bases, in that order; junction bases with no gene match: 7. This CDR3 spans 15 amino acids. Here the CDR3 reads CASSQGGGRKDEQFF. Here the CDR3 DNA reads TGTGCCAGCAGCCAAGGCGGGGGGCGGAAGGATGAGCAGTTCTTC.

This chain uses TRBV3-1 (or the pseudogene TRBV3-2) with TRBJ1-1; perhaps TRBD1 as D (6 bases). The CDR3 length is 15 residues. Between the trimmed V and J ends, which lost 7 bases and 1 base, there was a span of 16 bases. The V gene's germline CDR1 is LGHDT and CDR2 YNNKEL (reference sequence). DNA for the CDR3: TGTGCCAGCACCGCGGGGGGCGGCCGGAACACTGAAGCTTTCTTT. Translated: CASTAGGGRNTEAFF.

The CDR3 here is CASSVDYLELSGANVLTF. The CDR3, as DNA: TGTGCCAGCAGCGTAGATTACTTAGAGCTCTCTGGGGCCAACGTCCTGACTTTC. The chain is built from TRBV9 and TRBJ2-6; D unresolved. The CDR3 spans 18 residues. In germline, CDR1 is SGDLS, CDR2 YYNGEE. Deletions cut 0 bases from V and 0 bases from J, with 13 bases between.

This clone has a single count. The chain joins TRBV5-1 to TRBJ2-5; 9 positions match TRBD1. V shed 2 bases and J 2 bases; nucleotides not matched to a gene: 4. The CDR3 has 15 residues. Germline CDR1 is SGHRS and CDR2 is YFSETQ. The CDR3: CASSFQTGGQETQYF. The CDR3 nucleotides are TGCGCCAGCAGCTTTCAGACAGGGGGACAAGAGACCCAGTACTTC.

This clone was detected only a few times. V gene TRBV7-9 combines with J gene TRBJ2-1, with TRBD2 matching 12 bases. Trimming at V came to 1 base and at J to 5 bases, leaving 6 bases not matched to a gene. The CDR3 extends over 17 amino acids. Germline values: CDR1 SEHNR, CDR2 FQNEAQ (reference sequence). The CDR3 sequence: CASSLGPLAGGHNEQFF. The DNA for the CDR3 is TGTGCCAGCAGCTTAGGTCCTCTAGCGGGAGGGCACAATGAGCAGTTCTTC.

The chain recombines TRBV5-1 with TRBJ2-5, with 8 nucleotides matching TRBD1. Germline CDR1 SGHRS, CDR2 YFSETQ. After removal of 3 bases from V and 3 bases from J, the junction contained 7 bases not matched to a gene. CDR3 length: 15 amino acids. CDR3 nucleotides: TGCGCCAGCAGCTCGCCTGACAGGGGTGAAGAGACCCAGTACTTC. As protein: CASSSPDRGEETQYF.

There are a few counts of this clone. This chain connects TRBV21-1 to TRBJ2-1; the table's D gene call, TRBD2, was not cross checked with the DNA. TRBV21-1 is listed as a pseudogene. This CDR3 has 22 residues. CDR3 nucleotides: TGTGCCAGCAGCAAAGTCAGTCGCGGACGGACCAGACGGGCTAGCGCGTACAATGAGCAGTTCTTC. It codes for CASSKVSRGRTRRASAYNEQFF.

This clone was found a few times. The rearrangement joins TRBV4-1 to TRBJ2-1, with a weak D call TRBD2 (6 bases). The CDR3 is 15 amino acids. V was trimmed by 2 bases and J by 7 bases, leaving 15 bases between them. Germline V lookup: CDR1 MGHRA, CDR2 YSYEKL. The CDR3 here is CASSQPYRELNEQFF. CDR3 bases: TGCGCCAGCAGCCAACCGTATCGGGAGTTGAATGAGCAGTTCTTC.

V is TRBV11-2 and J is TRBJ2-7; D unclear. V lost 0 bases and J lost 4, with 7 bases in between. CDR3 size: 13 residues. Germline CDR1 reads SGHAT; CDR2 reads FQNNGV. The CDR3 region has the DNA TGTGCCAGCAGCTTAGAAAATAGTTACGAGCAGTACTTC. It specifies CASSLENSYEQYF.

The V gene is TRBV5-4, the J gene TRBJ1-2; maybe TRBD1 (6 bases). Looked up from germline, CDR1 is SGHNT and CDR2 is YYREEE (reference sequence). V was clipped by 3 bases and J by 8 bases, with 14 bases between them. This CDR3 has 13 amino acids. CDR3 region: CASSSQQGLGYTF. CDR3 sequence (DNA): TGTGCCAGCAGCTCCCAACAGGGATTAGGCTACACCTTC.

The rearrangement joins TRBV30 to TRBJ1-5; no firm D call. Trimming stripped 0 bases from V and 2 bases from J, with 11 bases between. This CDR3 spans 15 amino acids. The germline gives CDR1 GTSNPN, CDR2 SVGIG (reference sequence). The CDR3 sequence is CAWSVPGNGNQPQHF. The CDR3 DNA reads TGTGCCTGGAGTGTACCGGGGAATGGCAATCAGCCCCAGCATTTT.

V usage is TRBV2 and J usage is TRBJ2-1; tentative D call: TRBD2 (6 bases). Trimming shortened V by 6 bases and J by 7 bases, and 13 bases separated the two germline ends. CDR3 length equals 13 residues. Germline V gene lookup returns CDR1 SNHLY and CDR2 FYNNEI. CDR3 DNA: TGTGCCAGCAGCTCGACTAGAAGTAATGAGCAGTTCTTC. It yields the protein CASSSTRSNEQFF.

This chain joins TRBV19 and TRBJ2-2; 9 bases match TRBD2. V shed 6 bases, J shed 3 bases, and the junction held 8 bases outside the gene matches. The CDR3 spans 16 residues. Germline assignment: CDR1 LNHDA and CDR2 SQIVND (reference sequence). The CDR3 region is CASSPRTSEYTGELFF. The CDR3 DNA sequence: TGTGCCAGTAGCCCAAGGACTAGCGAATACACCGGGGAGCTGTTTTTT.